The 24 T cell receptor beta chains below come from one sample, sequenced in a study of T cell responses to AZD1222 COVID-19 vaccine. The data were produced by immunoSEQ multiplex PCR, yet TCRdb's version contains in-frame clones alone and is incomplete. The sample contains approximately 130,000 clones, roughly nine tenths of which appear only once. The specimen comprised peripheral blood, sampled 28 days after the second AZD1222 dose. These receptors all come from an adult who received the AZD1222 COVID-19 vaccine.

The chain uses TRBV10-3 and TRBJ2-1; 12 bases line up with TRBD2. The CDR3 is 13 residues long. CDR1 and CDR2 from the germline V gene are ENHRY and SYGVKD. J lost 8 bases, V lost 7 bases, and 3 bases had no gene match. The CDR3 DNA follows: TGTGCCATCAAGACTAGCGGGGGATATGAGCAGTTCTTC. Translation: CAIKTSGGYEQFF.

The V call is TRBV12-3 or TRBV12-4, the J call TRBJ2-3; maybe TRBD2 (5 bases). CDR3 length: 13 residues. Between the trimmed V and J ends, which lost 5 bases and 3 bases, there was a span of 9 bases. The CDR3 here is CASSRGSTDTQYF. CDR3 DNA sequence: TGTGCCAGCAGTCGGGGTAGTACAGATACGCAGTATTTT.

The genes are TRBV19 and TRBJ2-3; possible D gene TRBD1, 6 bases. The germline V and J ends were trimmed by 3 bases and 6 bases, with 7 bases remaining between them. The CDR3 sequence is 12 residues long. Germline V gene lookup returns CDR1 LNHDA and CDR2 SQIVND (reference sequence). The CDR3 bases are TGTGCCAGTAGTATCCAGGGGGATACGCAGTATTTT. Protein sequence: CASSIQGDTQYF. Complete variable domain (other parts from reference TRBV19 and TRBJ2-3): DGGITQSPKYLFRKEGQNVTLSCEQNLNHDAMYWYRQDPGQGLRLIYYSQIVNDFQKGDIAEGYSVSREKKESFPLTVTSAQKNPTAFYLCASSIQGDTQYFGPGTRLTVL.

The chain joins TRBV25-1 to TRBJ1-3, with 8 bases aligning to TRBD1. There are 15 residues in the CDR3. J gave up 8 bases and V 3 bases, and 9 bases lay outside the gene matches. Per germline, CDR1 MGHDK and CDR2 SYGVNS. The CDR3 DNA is TGTGCCAGCAGTGATGAGACAGGGGAGGTGGACACCATATATTTT. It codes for CASSDETGEVDTIYF.

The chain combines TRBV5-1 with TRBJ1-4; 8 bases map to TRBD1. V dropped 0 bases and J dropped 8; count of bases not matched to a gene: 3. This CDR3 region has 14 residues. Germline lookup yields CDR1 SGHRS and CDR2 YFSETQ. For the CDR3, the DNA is TGCGCCAGCAGCTTGGCTGGGACAGGAGAAAAACTGTTTTTT. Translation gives CASSLAGTGEKLFF. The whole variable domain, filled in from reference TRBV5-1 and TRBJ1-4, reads KAGVTQTPRYLIKTRGQQVTLSCSPISGHRSVSWYQQTPGQGLQFLFEYFSETQRNKGNFPGRFSGRQFSNSRSEMNVSTLELGDSALYLCASSLAGTGEKLFFGSGTQLSVL.

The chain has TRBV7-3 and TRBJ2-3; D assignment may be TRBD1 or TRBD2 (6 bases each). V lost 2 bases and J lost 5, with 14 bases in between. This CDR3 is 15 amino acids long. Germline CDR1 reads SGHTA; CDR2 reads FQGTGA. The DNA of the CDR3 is TGTGCCAGCAGCTTACTGCCGGGGGCCCAAGATACGCAGTATTTT. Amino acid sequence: CASSLLPGAQDTQYF.

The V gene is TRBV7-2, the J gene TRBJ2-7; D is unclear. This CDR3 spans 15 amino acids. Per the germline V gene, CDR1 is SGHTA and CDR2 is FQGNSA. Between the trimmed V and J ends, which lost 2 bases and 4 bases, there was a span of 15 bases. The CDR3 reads CASSLRGSLGYEQYF. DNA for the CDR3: TGTGCCAGCAGCTTAAGAGGTTCCCTGGGGTACGAGCAGTACTTC.

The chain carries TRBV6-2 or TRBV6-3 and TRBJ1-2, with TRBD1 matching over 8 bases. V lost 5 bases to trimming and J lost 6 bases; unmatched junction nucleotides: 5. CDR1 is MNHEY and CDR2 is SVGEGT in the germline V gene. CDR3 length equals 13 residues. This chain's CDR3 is CASSPRGQNGYTF. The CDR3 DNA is TGTGCCAGCAGTCCCAGGGGGCAGAATGGCTACACCTTC.

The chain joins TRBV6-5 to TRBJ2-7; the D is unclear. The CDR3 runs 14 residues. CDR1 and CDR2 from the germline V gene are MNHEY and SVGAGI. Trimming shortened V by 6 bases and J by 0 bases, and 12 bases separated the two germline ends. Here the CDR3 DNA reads TGTGCCAGCAGCCTATTCTTACCCTCCTACGAGCAGTACTTC. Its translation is CASSLFLPSYEQYF.

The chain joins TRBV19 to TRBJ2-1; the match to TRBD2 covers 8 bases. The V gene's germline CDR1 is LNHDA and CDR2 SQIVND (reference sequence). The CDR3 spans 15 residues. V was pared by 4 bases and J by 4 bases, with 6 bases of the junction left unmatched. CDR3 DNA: TGTGCCAGTAGTACCCAAGCGGGAGCGTACAATGAGCAGTTCTTC. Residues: CASSTQAGAYNEQFF.

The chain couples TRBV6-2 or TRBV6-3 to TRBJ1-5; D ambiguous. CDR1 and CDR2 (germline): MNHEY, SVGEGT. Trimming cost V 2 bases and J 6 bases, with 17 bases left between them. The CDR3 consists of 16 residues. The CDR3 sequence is CASSYIGEVYSQPQHF. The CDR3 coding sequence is TGTGCCAGCAGTTACATAGGAGAGGTTTATAGTCAGCCCCAGCATTTT.

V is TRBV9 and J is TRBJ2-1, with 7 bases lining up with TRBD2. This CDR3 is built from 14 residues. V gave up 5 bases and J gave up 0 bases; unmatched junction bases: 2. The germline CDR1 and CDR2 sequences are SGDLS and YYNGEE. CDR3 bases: TGTGCCAGCAGGGGGGGGTCCTCCTACAATGAGCAGTTCTTC. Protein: CASRGGSSYNEQFF.

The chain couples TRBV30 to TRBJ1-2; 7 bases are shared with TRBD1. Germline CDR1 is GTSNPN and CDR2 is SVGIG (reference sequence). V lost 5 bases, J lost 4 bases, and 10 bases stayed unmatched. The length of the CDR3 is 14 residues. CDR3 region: CAWYRGGGPYGYTF. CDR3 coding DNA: TGTGCCTGGTACAGGGGAGGAGGGCCCTATGGCTACACCTTC.

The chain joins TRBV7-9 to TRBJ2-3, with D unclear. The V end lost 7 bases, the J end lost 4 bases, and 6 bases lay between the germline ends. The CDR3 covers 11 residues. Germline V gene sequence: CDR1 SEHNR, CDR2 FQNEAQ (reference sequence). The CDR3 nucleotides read TGTGCCAGCACTTCCGCAGATACGCAGTATTTT. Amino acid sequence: CASTSADTQYF. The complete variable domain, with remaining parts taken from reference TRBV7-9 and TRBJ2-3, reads DTGVSQNPRHKITKRGQNVTFRCDPISEHNRLYWYRQTLGQGPEFLTYFQNEAQLEKSRLLSDRFSAERPKGSFSTLEIQRTEQGDSAMYLCASTSADTQYFGPGTRLTVL.

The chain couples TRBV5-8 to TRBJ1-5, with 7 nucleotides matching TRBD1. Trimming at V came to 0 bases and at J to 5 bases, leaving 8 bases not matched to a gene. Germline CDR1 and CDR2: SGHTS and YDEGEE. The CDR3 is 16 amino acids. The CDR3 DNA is TGTGCCAGCAGCTTGGCCGGTCAAGGGGGCCATCAGCCCCAGCATTTT. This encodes CASSLAGQGGHQPQHF.

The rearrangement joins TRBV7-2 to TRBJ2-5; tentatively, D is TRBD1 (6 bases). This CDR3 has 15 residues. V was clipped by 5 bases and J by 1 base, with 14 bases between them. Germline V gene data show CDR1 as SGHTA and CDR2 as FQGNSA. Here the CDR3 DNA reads TGTGCCAGCAGCGACCGGGACAAGCTCCAAGAGACCCAGTACTTC. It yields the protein CASSDRDKLQETQYF. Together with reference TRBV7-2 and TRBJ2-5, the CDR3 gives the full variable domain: GAGVSQSPSNKVTEKGKDVELRCDPISGHTALYWYRQSLGQGLEFLIYFQGNSAPDKSGLPSDRFSAERTGGSVSTLTIQRTQQEDSAVYLCASSDRDKLQETQYFGPGTRLLVL.

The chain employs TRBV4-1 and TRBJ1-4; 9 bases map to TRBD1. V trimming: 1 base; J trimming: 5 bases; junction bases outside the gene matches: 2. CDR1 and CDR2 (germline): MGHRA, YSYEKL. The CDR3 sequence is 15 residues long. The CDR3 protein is CASSQGTGDNEKLFF. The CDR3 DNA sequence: TGCGCCAGCAGCCAAGGGACAGGGGACAATGAAAAACTGTTTTTT.

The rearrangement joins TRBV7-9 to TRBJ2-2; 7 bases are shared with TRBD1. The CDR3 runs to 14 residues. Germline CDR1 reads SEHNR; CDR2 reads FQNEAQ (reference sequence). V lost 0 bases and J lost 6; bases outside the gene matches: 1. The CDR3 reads CASSLAQGSGELFF. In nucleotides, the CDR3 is TGTGCCAGCAGCTTAGCACAGGGGTCCGGGGAGCTGTTTTTT.

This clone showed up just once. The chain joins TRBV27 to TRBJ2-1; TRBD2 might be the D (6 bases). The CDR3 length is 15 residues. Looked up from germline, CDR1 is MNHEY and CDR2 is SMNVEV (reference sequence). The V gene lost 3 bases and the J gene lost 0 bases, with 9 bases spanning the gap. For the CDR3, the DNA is TGTGCCAGCAGTTTGATGGGGGGCTCCTACAATGAGCAGTTCTTC. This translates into CASSLMGGSYNEQFF.

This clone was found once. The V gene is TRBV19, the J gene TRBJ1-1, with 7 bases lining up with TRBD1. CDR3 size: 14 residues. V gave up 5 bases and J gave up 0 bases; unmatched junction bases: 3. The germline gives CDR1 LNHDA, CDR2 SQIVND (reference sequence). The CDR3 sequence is CASSLTGVNTEAFF. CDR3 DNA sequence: TGTGCCAGTAGTCTTACAGGGGTGAACACTGAAGCTTTCTTT.

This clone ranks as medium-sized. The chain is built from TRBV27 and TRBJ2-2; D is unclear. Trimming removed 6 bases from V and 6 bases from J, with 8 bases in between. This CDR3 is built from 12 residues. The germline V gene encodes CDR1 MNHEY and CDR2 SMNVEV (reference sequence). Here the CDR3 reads CASRLPPGELFF. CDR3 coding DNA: TGTGCCAGCAGACTACCCCCCGGGGAGCTGTTTTTT.

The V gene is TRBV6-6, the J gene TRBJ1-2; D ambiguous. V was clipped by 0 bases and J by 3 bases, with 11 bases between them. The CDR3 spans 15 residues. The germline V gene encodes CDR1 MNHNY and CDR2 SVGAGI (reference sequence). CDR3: CASSYSNVGYYGYTF. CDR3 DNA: TGTGCCAGCAGTTACTCGAATGTCGGCTACTATGGCTACACCTTC.

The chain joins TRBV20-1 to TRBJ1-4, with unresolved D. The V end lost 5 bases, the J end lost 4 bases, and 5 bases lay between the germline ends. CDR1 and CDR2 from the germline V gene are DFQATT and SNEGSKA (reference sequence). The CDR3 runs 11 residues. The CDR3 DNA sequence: TGCAGTGCTGTGGATAATGAAAAACTGTTTTTT. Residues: CSAVDNEKLFF.

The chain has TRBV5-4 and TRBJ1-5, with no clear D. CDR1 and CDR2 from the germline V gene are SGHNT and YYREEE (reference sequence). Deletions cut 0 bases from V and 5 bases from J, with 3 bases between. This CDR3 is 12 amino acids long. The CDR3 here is CASSLDHQPQHF. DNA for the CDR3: TGTGCCAGCAGCTTGGACCATCAGCCCCAGCATTTT.